The rows below give T cell receptor beta chains drawn from one sample of a study of shared clonotypes between healthy human individuals. Sequencing used immunoSEQ multiplex PCR; TCRdb keeps in-frame clones, though not all of them. The table includes 2 million to 2.5 million clones, around 95% detected once. Sequencing was done on a sample of naive CD4+ T cells sorted from blood. The receptors derive from a man aged 18-30 years in good health. Both conserved end residues are part of each CDR3. Fields, in order: V gene, CDR3 length, D gene, clone size, J gene, CDR3 protein, CDR3 DNA. D genes are given only for firm matches. Expanded clones get a size class; other rows say once, few or many, or leave the size out.

v_call: TRBV6-5
cdr3_length: 14
d_call: -
clone_size: -
j_call: TRBJ2-6
cdr3_aa: CASRSSGGEGVLTF
cdr3_nt: TGTGCCAGCAGATCCTCGGGGGGCGAAGGCGTCCTGACTTTC

v_call: TRBV10-1
cdr3_length: 13
d_call: -
clone_size: once
j_call: TRBJ2-7
cdr3_aa: CASSASLEGQQYF
cdr3_nt: TGCGCCAGCAGTGCTTCTCTCGAGGGCCAGCAGTACTTC

v_call: TRBV11-2
cdr3_length: 16
d_call: TRBD1
clone_size: -
j_call: TRBJ1-4
cdr3_aa: CASSLPDRAFNEKLFF
cdr3_nt: TGTGCCAGCAGCCTACCCGACAGGGCGTTTAATGAAAAACTGTTTTTT

v_call: TRBV6-5
cdr3_length: 13
d_call: -
clone_size: -
j_call: TRBJ2-3
cdr3_aa: CASTRPGADTQYF
cdr3_nt: TGTGCCAGCACCCGCCCAGGGGCAGATACGCAGTATTTT

v_call: TRBV4-3
cdr3_length: 12
d_call: -
clone_size: -
j_call: TRBJ2-1
cdr3_aa: CASSQDYNEQFF
cdr3_nt: TGCGCCAGCAGCCAAGATTACAATGAGCAGTTCTTC

v_call: TRBV10-3
cdr3_length: 13
d_call: -
clone_size: -
j_call: TRBJ1-1
cdr3_aa: CAIRAAALTEAFF
cdr3_nt: TGTGCCATCAGAGCGGCGGCCCTCACTGAAGCTTTCTTT

v_call: TRBV9
cdr3_length: 16
d_call: -
clone_size: -
j_call: TRBJ2-7
cdr3_aa: CASSAGLAQGVYEQYF
cdr3_nt: TGTGCCAGCAGCGCCGGGCTAGCACAAGGTGTGTACGAGCAGTACTTC

v_call: TRBV9
cdr3_length: 13
d_call: -
clone_size: -
j_call: TRBJ1-4
cdr3_aa: CASSRGSNEKLFF
cdr3_nt: TGTGCCAGCAGTAGGGGTTCAAATGAAAAACTGTTTTTT

v_call: TRBV5-1
cdr3_length: 14
d_call: -
clone_size: -
j_call: TRBJ1-1
cdr3_aa: CASSLVPDTTEAFF
cdr3_nt: TGCGCCAGCAGCTTGGTCCCGGATACCACTGAAGCTTTCTTT

v_call: TRBV5-1
cdr3_length: 12
d_call: -
clone_size: -
j_call: TRBJ2-1
cdr3_aa: CASSLVVDEQFF
cdr3_nt: TGCGCCAGCAGCTTGGTCGTCGATGAGCAGTTCTTC

v_call: TRBV10-2
cdr3_length: 13
d_call: -
clone_size: -
j_call: TRBJ1-1
cdr3_aa: CASSGQQNTEAFF
cdr3_nt: TGCGCCAGCAGCGGGCAGCAGAACACTGAAGCTTTCTTT

v_call: TRBV7-2
cdr3_length: 14
d_call: TRBD1
clone_size: -
j_call: TRBJ1-4
cdr3_aa: CASSQGALAEKLFF
cdr3_nt: TGTGCCAGCAGCCAGGGGGCTTTGGCTGAAAAACTGTTTTTT

v_call: TRBV6-5
cdr3_length: 16
d_call: -
clone_size: -
j_call: TRBJ1-6
cdr3_aa: CASSYHTGMGNSPLHF
cdr3_nt: TGTGCCAGCAGTTACCATACAGGGATGGGAAATTCACCCCTCCACTTT